The next 19 T cell receptor beta chains were all read from a single sample in a study of shared T cell receptors in the human thymus. Only in-frame clones appear in the TCRdb table, and some are missing; sequencing was by immunoSEQ multiplex PCR. The sample holds approximately 68,000 clones; roughly 96% are singletons and the top ten take less than 0.04%. Sequences were obtained from thymocytes. The receptors were sampled from a human donor.

This chain connects TRBV5-5 to TRBJ2-7; the D gene is possibly TRBD2 (6 bases). The CDR3 is 17 amino acids. V was shortened by 4 bases and J by 3 bases, with 23 bases between the two germline ends. Germline loops: CDR1 SGHKS, CDR2 YYEKEE (reference sequence). CDR3 region: CASSSRQPMGLNYEQYF. The CDR3 DNA is TGTGCCAGCAGCAGTCGACAACCTATGGGACTGAACTACGAGCAGTACTTC.

The chain uses TRBV9 and TRBJ2-2, with D possibly being TRBD2 (6 bases). The germline V gene encodes CDR1 SGDLS and CDR2 YYNGEE. Trimming shortened V by 1 base and J by 6 bases, and 16 bases separated the two germline ends. The CDR3 runs to 16 residues. CDR3 protein: CASSVRVGAGSGELFF. The CDR3 coding sequence is TGTGCCAGCAGCGTAAGGGTTGGGGCGGGGTCCGGGGAGCTGTTTTTT.

The sample holds a few counts of this clone. This chain joins TRBV5-6 and TRBJ2-3, with 7 bases lining up with TRBD1. This CDR3 spans 13 amino acids. J was trimmed by 4 bases and V by 1 base; bases with no gene match: 0. In germline, CDR1 is SGHDT, CDR2 YYEEEE. This CDR3 reads CASSLRGPDTQYF. For the CDR3, the DNA is TGTGCCAGCAGCTTGAGGGGGCCAGATACGCAGTATTTT.

The chain joins TRBV28 to TRBJ2-1; 8 bases map to TRBD1. The ends lost 3 bases at V and 6 bases at J; junction bases unmatched: 7. Germline CDR1 is MDHEN and CDR2 is SYDVKM. The CDR3 consists of 15 residues. This CDR3 is CASSFGQGAVNEQFF. CDR3 bases: TGTGCCAGCAGTTTTGGGCAGGGGGCGGTCAATGAGCAGTTCTTC.

The chain has TRBV19 and TRBJ1-1; unclear D gene. With 5 bases removed from V and 0 bases from J, the gap between germline ends came to 13 bases. Germline V lookup: CDR1 LNHDA, CDR2 SQIVND (reference sequence). This CDR3 is built from 15 residues. CDR3 amino acids: CASSGEHSMNTEAFF. CDR3 nucleotide sequence: TGTGCCAGTAGTGGAGAACACTCTATGAACACTGAAGCTTTCTTT.

This chain connects TRBV28 to TRBJ2-2; D gene unclear. Trimming took 2 bases from V and 7 from J, leaving 2 bases between them. Germline lookup yields CDR1 MDHEN and CDR2 SYDVKM. The CDR3 contains 11 residues. CDR3 in amino acids: CASSLDGELFF. The CDR3 coding sequence is TGTGCCAGCAGTTTAGACGGGGAGCTGTTTTTT.

This chain links TRBV27 with TRBJ1-2; D ambiguous. Looked up from germline, CDR1 is MNHEY and CDR2 is SMNVEV (reference sequence). V gave up 4 bases and J gave up 4 bases, with 16 bases separating them. The length of the CDR3 is 15 residues. The CDR3 sequence: CASSYSGTEGYGYTF. The CDR3, as DNA: TGTGCCAGCAGTTACAGCGGAACAGAGGGCTATGGCTACACCTTC.

This chain links TRBV7-2 with TRBJ1-2; 7 nucleotides line up with TRBD1. V trimming: 3 bases; J trimming: 4 bases; junction bases outside the gene matches: 2. The V gene's germline CDR1 is SGHTA and CDR2 FQGNSA. The CDR3 is 13 amino acids. CDR3 sequence (DNA): TGTGCCAGCAGCTTGGGGACAGCCTATGGCTACACCTTC. Translation gives CASSLGTAYGYTF.

The chain recombines TRBV11-2 with TRBJ2-5, with 12 bases aligning to TRBD2. Looked up from germline, CDR1 is SGHAT and CDR2 is FQNNGV. The CDR3 length is 17 residues. The trim removed 3 bases at V and 3 bases at J, leaving 8 bases unmatched. The CDR3 is CASSFILAGGPEETQYF. CDR3 coding DNA: TGTGCCAGCAGCTTTATACTAGCGGGGGGACCAGAAGAGACCCAGTACTTC.

This clone was observed once. The chain has TRBV25-1 and TRBJ2-3; TRBD1 aligns across 7 bases. This CDR3 has 17 amino acids. Per germline, CDR1 MGHDK and CDR2 SYGVNS. The trim removed 3 bases at V and 1 base at J, leaving 10 bases unmatched. The CDR3: CASSDPGRTGGTDTQYF. The DNA of the CDR3 is TGTGCCAGCAGTGACCCCGGTCGGACAGGCGGCACAGATACGCAGTATTTT.

The chain recombines TRBV6-1 with TRBJ2-7, with unresolved D. This CDR3 is built from 13 residues. V was cut by 6 bases and J by 5 bases, with 14 bases left in between. Germline CDR1 is MNHNS and CDR2 is SASEGT. CDR3 nucleotides: TGTGCCAGCAGCCAACGACTCCAAAACGAGCAGTACTTC. This codes for CASSQRLQNEQYF.

The rearrangement links TRBV7-9 to TRBJ1-5; 7 nucleotides line up with TRBD1. The CDR3 is 15 residues long. The J segment lost 3 bases and the V segment lost 3 bases, leaving 5 bases of the junction unmatched. Germline CDR1 reads SEHNR; CDR2 reads FQNEAQ (reference sequence). This CDR3 is CASSLGQLYNQPQHF. Written as DNA, the CDR3 is TGTGCCAGCAGCTTGGGACAGCTCTACAATCAGCCCCAGCATTTT.

This rearrangement joins TRBV18 to TRBJ1-2; tentatively, D is TRBD1 (6 bases). V was cut by 3 bases and J by 1 base, with 27 bases left in between. The V gene's germline CDR1 is KGHSH and CDR2 LQKENI. The CDR3 spans 20 residues. The CDR3 region has the DNA TGTGCCAGCTCACCTAAGAGTGATGAACACTCGGACAGTTTTAACTATGGCTACACCTTC. As protein: CASSPKSDEHSDSFNYGYTF.

This chain connects TRBV5-1 to TRBJ2-3; 9 bases align to TRBD1. The CDR3 totals 16 residues. The germline V gene encodes CDR1 SGHRS and CDR2 YFSETQ. Trimming cost V 0 bases and J 2 bases; bases outside gene matches: 4. DNA of the CDR3: TGCGCCAGCAGCTTGGGGGGACAGGGTATCACAGATACGCAGTATTTT. Its translation: CASSLGGQGITDTQYF.

The chain couples TRBV18 to TRBJ2-1, with a tentative D call TRBD1 (6 bases). The CDR3 consists of 17 residues. V was pared by 2 bases and J by 3 bases, with 17 bases between. Germline CDR1 reads KGHSH; CDR2 reads LQKENI. The CDR3 loop is CASSPEWDNRDYNEQFF. The DNA of the CDR3 is TGTGCCAGCTCACCAGAGTGGGACAACAGGGACTACAATGAGCAGTTCTTC. Looking up the rest from reference TRBV18 and TRBJ2-1 gives the full variable domain: NAGVMQNPRHLVRRRGQEARLRCSPMKGHSHVYWYRQLPEEGLKFMVYLQKENIIDESGMPKERFSAEFPKEGPSILRIQQVVRGDSAAYFCASSPEWDNRDYNEQFFGPGTRLTVL.

This clone was recorded only once. V and J are TRBV19 and TRBJ2-6; the D gene is possibly TRBD1 (5 bases). This CDR3 region has 17 residues. Between the trimmed V and J ends, which lost 7 bases and 2 bases, there was a span of 18 bases. Per the germline V gene, CDR1 is LNHDA and CDR2 is SQIVND (reference sequence). The DNA of the CDR3 is TGTGCCAGTACTGAAAGATTGACAGTCCCTGGGGCCAACGTCCTGACTTTC. This sequence encodes CASTERLTVPGANVLTF.

This clone was observed once. This chain uses TRBV7-2 with TRBJ2-7; maybe TRBD1 (5 bases). The V end was cut by 1 base, the J end by 2 bases, with 15 bases between. Germline CDR1 reads SGHTA; CDR2 reads FQGNSA. The CDR3 is 16 amino acids. CDR3 sequence (DNA): TGTGCCAGCAGCTTAGACGAGGCAGGGATTACCTACGAGCAGTACTTC. It is translated as CASSLDEAGITYEQYF.

This clone occurred once. The chain joins TRBV25-1 to TRBJ2-7; D unresolved. V gave up 7 bases and J gave up 4 bases, with 20 bases separating them. The CDR3 loop spans 15 amino acids. Germline V gives CDR1 MGHDK, CDR2 SYGVNS. CDR3 sequence reads: CASKDYRNIIYEQYF. The CDR3, as DNA: TGTGCCAGCAAGGATTACAGAAATATCATTTACGAGCAGTACTTC.

The rearrangement uses TRBV4-3 and TRBJ1-6; tentatively, D is TRBD1 (6 bases). The CDR3 extends over 21 amino acids. The V and J ends lost 1 base and 0 bases respectively, with 22 bases between them. Per the germline V gene, CDR1 is LGHNA and CDR2 is YSLEER. CDR3 residues: CASSQVKEGVGRSSYNSPLHF. The CDR3 nucleotides read TGCGCCAGCAGCCAAGTAAAAGAGGGGGTCGGCCGGAGCTCCTATAATTCACCCCTCCACTTT.